This T cell receptor beta chain was identified during a study of blood T cells in healthy people across ages. The CDR3 covers 16 residues. Trimming left V 1 base short and J 0 bases short, with 8 bases between. Germline V lookup: CDR1 SGDLS, CDR2 YYNGEE. Then a second PCR, running about 7 to 11 cycles, was carried out with a sample-barcoded 5' primer and a J-beta primer mix. TCRdb analysed the 5' RACE reads with MiXCR anew, one entry per CDR3 protein. The sample has about 690,000 distinct CDR3 sequences; 40% to 50% are singletons. Donors ranged from about 6 to 90 years old and were healthy Caucasians in Russia. Each donor had approximately 10 milliliters of peripheral blood drawn. This clonotype was detected a few times. Antigen specificity is unknown. General study findings and limits: A strong correlation was found between TCR beta diversity and the percentage of naive T cells. The study regarded diversity estimates from one million T cells as underestimates.

The V call is TRBV9, the J call TRBJ2-6; D is undetermined. Sequencing used blood. The source of this sequence is an elderly man in good health. The CDR3 loop reads CASSVLRDSGANVLTF. The CDR3 coding sequence is TGTGCCAGCAGCGTACTTAGGGACTCTGGGGCCAACGTCCTGACTTTC. Full variable domain (outside the CDR3, taken from reference TRBV9 and TRBJ2-6): DSGVTQTPKHLITATGQRVTLRCSPRSGDLSVYWYQQSLDQGLQFLIQYYNGEERAKGNILERFSAQQFPDLHSELNLSSLELGDSALYFCASSVLRDSGANVLTFGAGSRLTVL.